This is a list of T cell receptor beta chains from one sample in a study of lymphopenia after photon versus proton radiotherapy. Sequencing was performed with immunoSEQ multiplex PCR; in TCRdb, only in-frame clones are kept and a portion is missing. The top ten clones hold just under 30% of a sample with approximately 58,000 clones, more than 70% of them seen once. This sample comprised peripheral blood, obtained from a patient treated with photon-based radiotherapy. These receptor sequences come from a man aged 50 to 59 with gastric cancer. CDR3s include the opening cysteine and the closing phenylalanine or tryptophan. The D gene is left open where the match is weak. Not every row has a clone size; where given, it reads once, few, many or a size class.

clone_size	v_call	d_call	j_call	cdr3_aa	cdr3_nt
.	TRBV11-2	.	TRBJ2-1	CASRFTGRGLYNEQFF	TGTGCCAGCCGCTTTACGGGGAGAGGTTTGTACAATGAGCAGTTCTTC
.	TRBV5-6	.	TRBJ1-2	CASRRDYGYTF	TGTGCCAGCAGGCGGGACTATGGCTACACCTTC
.	TRBV18	TRBD2	TRBJ2-5	CASSPASGAQETQYF	TGTGCCAGCTCACCCGCTAGCGGGGCTCAAGAGACCCAGTACTTC
.	TRBV2	TRBD2	TRBJ2-3	CASSFSGTSGTTDTQYF	TGTGCCAGCAGTTTTTCCGGGACTAGCGGGACCACAGATACGCAGTATTTT
.	TRBV9	.	TRBJ1-1	CASSVARGGTEAFF	TGTGCCAGCAGCGTAGCTCGAGGCGGCACTGAAGCTTTCTTT
many	TRBV5-1	TRBD2	TRBJ2-7	CASSLARVSGTYSYEQYF	TGCGCCAGCAGCTTGGCGCGGGTTAGCGGGACCTACTCCTACGAGCAGTACTTC
.	TRBV25-1	TRBD1	TRBJ2-2	CASGKRTGTANTGELFF	TGTGCCAGCGGAAAAAGAACCGGGACAGCAAACACCGGGGAGCTGTTTTTT
.	TRBV19	.	TRBJ1-2	CASSIDPEYGYTF	TGTGCCAGTAGTATAGATCCCGAATATGGCTACACCTTC
.	TRBV7-8	.	TRBJ2-1	CASSPAEVTNEQFF	TGTGCCAGCAGCCCCGCAGAGGTGACCAATGAGCAGTTCTTC
.	TRBV6-5	.	TRBJ1-1	CASSWGPGRKTEAFF	TGTGCCAGCAGCTGGGGACCGGGAAGGAAAACTGAAGCTTTCTTT
.	TRBV2	.	TRBJ1-2	CASSGPRGPNYGYTF	TGTGCCAGCAGTGGTCCCAGGGGACCTAACTATGGCTACACCTTC
.	TRBV28	.	TRBJ1-6	CASTPPRGALHF	TGTGCCAGCACCCCGCCGCGGGGGGCCCTCCACTTT
.	TRBV25-1	.	TRBJ2-5	CASSELGGGETQYF	TGTGCCAGCAGTGAGCTCGGAGGAGGAGAGACCCAGTACTTC
.	TRBV7-2	TRBD2	TRBJ2-7	CASSLVGWREGSYEQYF	TGTGCCAGCAGCTTAGTTGGATGGCGGGAGGGCTCCTACGAGCAGTACTTC
.	TRBV18	.	TRBJ1-1	CASSGKGGTEAFF	TGTGCCAGCTCTGGGAAAGGGGGCACTGAAGCTTTCTTT
.	TRBV28	TRBD1	TRBJ1-5	CASSSGQMGVYGSNQPQHF	TGTGCCAGCAGTTCGGGACAGATGGGGGTTTATGGGAGCAATCAGCCCCAGCATTTT
.	TRBV30	.	TRBJ2-1	CAWRVPPGNEQFF	TGTGCCTGGAGAGTTCCCCCGGGCAATGAGCAGTTCTTC
.	TRBV29-1	.	TRBJ2-7	CSVGLPTYEQYF	TGCAGCGTGGGGCTACCTACCTACGAGCAGTACTTC
few	TRBV7-9	.	TRBJ1-1	CASSSVRVGLEAFF	TGTGCCAGCAGCTCCGTCAGGGTTGGACTTGAAGCTTTCTTT
.	TRBV7-2	.	TRBJ2-7	CASSLGVGPNYEQYF	TGTGCCAGCAGCTTAGGCGTGGGCCCAAACTACGAGCAGTACTTC
.	TRBV5-1	TRBD1	TRBJ2-2	CASSPGGQNTGELFF	TGCGCCAGCAGTCCAGGGGGACAGAACACCGGGGAGCTGTTTTTT
once	TRBV19	TRBD1	TRBJ2-7	CASTEDRAPYEQYF	TGTGCCAGTACCGAGGACAGGGCCCCCTACGAGCAGTACTTC
.	TRBV7-2	TRBD1	TRBJ1-1	CASSLNRGTEAFF	TGTGCCAGCAGCTTAAACAGGGGCACTGAAGCTTTCTTT
.	TRBV12-5	.	TRBJ2-7	CASGLALGDEQYF	TGTGCTAGTGGTTTGGCCCTGGGGGACGAGCAGTACTTC
.	TRBV4-2	TRBD1	TRBJ1-4	CASSPVRTGDEKLFF	TGTGCCAGCAGCCCGGTTCGGACAGGGGATGAAAAACTGTTTTTT
.	TRBV21-1	.	TRBJ1-2	CASRSHEGGQGDGGYTF	TGTGCCAGCAGGTCTCACGAGGGCGGACAGGGGGATGGTGGCTACACCTTC
.	TRBV5-1	TRBD1	TRBJ1-2	CASSSRQGSGYTF	TGCGCCAGCAGCTCTAGACAGGGTAGTGGCTACACCTTC
.	TRBV28	TRBD2	TRBJ2-7	CASSLPGTSFEQYF	TGTGCCAGCAGTTTACCCGGGACTAGCTTTGAGCAGTACTTC
.	TRBV19	.	TRBJ1-1	CASSIESGRNTEAFF	TGTGCCAGTAGTATCGAATCAGGTAGGAACACTGAAGCTTTCTTT
.	TRBV5-1	TRBD1	TRBJ2-5	CASSSRDRGLAETQYF	TGCGCCAGCAGCAGCCGGGACAGGGGGCTTGCAGAGACCCAGTACTTC